This TCR beta chain was recorded in a study of T cell clones after liver transplantation. Study findings and constraints: A larger donor-reactive than third-party decline suggested partial antigen-specific deletion.

V shed 5 bases, J shed 3 bases, and the junction held 10 bases outside the gene matches. The CDR3 is 17 residues long. The germline gives CDR1 SEHNR, CDR2 FQNEAQ (reference sequence). Measured with immunoSEQ multiplex PCR; TCRdb has only the in-frame clones, and not every one. The data show tens of thousands of clones, 60% to 80% seen once. As regards this clone: The antigen is unknown.

The chain uses TRBV7-9 and TRBJ2-3; 11 bases line up with TRBD2. The source material was CD4+ T cells from blood, sampled at the 22-month timepoint. This receptor was obtained from a human patient who received a liver transplant. The graft donor may be the source of some T cells. The CDR3 is CASSPLHSSGGTDTQYF. The CDR3 DNA sequence: TGTGCCAGCAGCCCCCTTCACTCTAGCGGGGGGACAGATACGCAGTATTTT.